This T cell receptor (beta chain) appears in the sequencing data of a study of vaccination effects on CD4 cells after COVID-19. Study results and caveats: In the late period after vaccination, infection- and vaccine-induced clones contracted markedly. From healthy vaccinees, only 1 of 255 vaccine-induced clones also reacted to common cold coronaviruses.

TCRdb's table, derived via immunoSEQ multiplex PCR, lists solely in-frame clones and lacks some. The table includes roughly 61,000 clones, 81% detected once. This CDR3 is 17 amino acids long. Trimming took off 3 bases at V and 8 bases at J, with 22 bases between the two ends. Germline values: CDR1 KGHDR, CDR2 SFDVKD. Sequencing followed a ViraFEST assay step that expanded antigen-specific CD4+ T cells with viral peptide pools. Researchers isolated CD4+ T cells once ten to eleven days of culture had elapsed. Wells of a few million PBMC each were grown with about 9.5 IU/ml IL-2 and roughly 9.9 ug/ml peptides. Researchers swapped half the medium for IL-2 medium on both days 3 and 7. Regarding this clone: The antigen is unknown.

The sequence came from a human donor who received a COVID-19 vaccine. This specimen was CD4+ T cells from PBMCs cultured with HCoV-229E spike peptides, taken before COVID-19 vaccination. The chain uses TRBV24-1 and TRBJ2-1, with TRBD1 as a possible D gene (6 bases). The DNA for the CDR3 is TGTGCCACCAGTGATCGAACTGACCCACAGGGTCGGTATGAGCAGTTCTTC. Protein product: CATSDRTDPQGRYEQFF.